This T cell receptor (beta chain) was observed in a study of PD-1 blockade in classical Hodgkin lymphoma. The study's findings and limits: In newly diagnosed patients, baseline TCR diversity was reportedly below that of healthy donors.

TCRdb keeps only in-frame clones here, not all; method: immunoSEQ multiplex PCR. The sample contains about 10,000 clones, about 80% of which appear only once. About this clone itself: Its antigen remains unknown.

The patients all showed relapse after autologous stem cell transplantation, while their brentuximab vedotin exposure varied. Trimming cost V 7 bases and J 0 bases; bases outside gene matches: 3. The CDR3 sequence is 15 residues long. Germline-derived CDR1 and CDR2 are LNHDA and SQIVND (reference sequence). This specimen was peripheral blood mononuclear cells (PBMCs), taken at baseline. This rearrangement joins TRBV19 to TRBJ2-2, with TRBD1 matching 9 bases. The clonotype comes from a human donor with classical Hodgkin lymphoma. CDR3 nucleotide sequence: TGTGCCAGTACCGGGACAGGGACGAACACCGGGGAGCTGTTTTTT. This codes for CASTGTGTNTGELFF. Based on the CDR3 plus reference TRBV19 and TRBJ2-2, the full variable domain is DGGITQSPKYLFRKEGQNVTLSCEQNLNHDAMYWYRQDPGQGLRLIYYSQIVNDFQKGDIAEGYSVSREKKESFPLTVTSAQKNPTAFYLCASTGTGTNTGELFFGEGSRLTVL.